The clone carrying this T cell receptor beta chain was counted a single time. This record comes from a study of blood T cell repertoires in COVID-19. Germline V CDR1 and CDR2: SGHDN, FVKESK. Trimming took 4 bases from V and 6 from J, leaving 19 bases between them. This CDR3 contains 15 residues. The participants were between about 18 and 90 years old and came from some 25 US areas. TCRdb keeps only in-frame clones here, not all; method: immunoSEQ multiplex PCR. The sample records around 130,000 clones, about 88% being singletons. This chain joins TRBV14 and TRBJ2-7; a possible D gene is TRBD1 (6 bases). The specimen was PBMCs or T cells enriched from blood (not recorded which). This clonotype was sampled from a woman aged 45-65 years who had recovered from COVID-19. For the CDR3, the DNA is TGTGCCAGCAGCCCAAAGGGGGTTTTTCAAAGCGAGCAGTACTTC. It specifies CASSPKGVFQSEQYF.